The clone carrying this T cell receptor (beta chain) was detected a few times. Antigen specificity is unknown. CDR1 SNHLY and CDR2 FYNNEI come from the germline V gene. Trimming pared 3 bases from V and 6 bases from J, leaving 11 bases between. The CDR3 has 13 residues. Genomic DNA constituted the template upon which TCR beta VDJ and CDR3 profiling was performed. TCRdb re-called the reads with MiXCR, one entry per CDR3 protein. The table has a few hundred thousand distinct CDR3 sequences, 34% seen once. The source of the sample is a study of CD8+CD57+ T cells in acquired aplastic anemia. Study results and caveats: Both patients and controls carried the same twenty-nine CD8+ CDR3 sequences.

The genes are TRBV2 and TRBJ1-1; D perhaps matches TRBD1 (6 bases). The sequence came from a human donor in good health, serving as a control. Sequenced: sorted CD4+, CD8+, or CD8+CD57+ T cells (not recorded which) from PBMCs. The CDR3 region is CASSDRGIPEAFF. Written as DNA, the CDR3 is TGTGCCAGCAGTGACAGGGGAATCCCTGAAGCTTTCTTT.